A single T cell receptor (beta chain) is shown here with its context. What it binds is unknown. This sample stems from a study of cytomegalovirus exposure and HLA in healthy donors. General observations from the study: Earlier analysis yielded a pattern in which most TCR beta V segments were productive about 87% or about 30% of the time. In a later analysis, TCR association rates varied by HLA locus: DRB1 most, HLA-C fewest. Further analysis, carried out later, found HLA-associated TCR beta chains more clonally expanded than equally common other chains.

The study sampled nominally healthy donors, though unrecorded immune exposures were likely. It was with 60 Vbeta and 13 Jbeta primers that the PCR ran. Measured with immunoSEQ multiplex PCR; TCRdb has only the in-frame clones, and not every one. This specimen shows under 200,000 clones; the ten leading clones hold roughly 1.9%. CDR3 length: 16 amino acids. From germline, CDR1 is SGDLS and CDR2 YYNGEE. Trimming stripped 0 bases from V and 5 bases from J, with 14 bases between. What was sequenced was PBMCs. The TCR was taken from a young man in good health and CMV-seronegative. V is TRBV9 and J is TRBJ2-2; weak D call: TRBD2 (5 bases). CDR3 nucleotides: TGTGCCAGCAGCGTAGCTACTTGGTGGGAGACCGGGGAGCTGTTTTTT. Translation gives CASSVATWWETGELFF.